This T cell receptor beta chain comes out of a study of T cells in Graves' hyperthyroidism and ophthalmopathy. This clonotype was seen more than once but under ten times. RNA transcripts were the template for amplifying TCR beta CDR3 regions. A first-round RT-PCR of the TCR CDR3 used the HTBI primer set. A single record per CDR3 protein comes from TCRdb applying MiXCR to the multiplex PCR reads. Found here are a few hundred thousand distinct CDR3 sequences, approximately 15% of them singletons; the top ten hold around 7.3%. Per germline, CDR1 SGDLS and CDR2 YYNGEE. Trimming took 4 bases from V and 5 from J; bases not matched to a gene: 8. This CDR3 is built from 16 residues.

The chain is built from TRBV9 and TRBJ2-3, with TRBD2 matching 12 bases. The sequence came from a woman aged 30 to 39 with Graves' hyperthyroidism. The material sequenced was blood. The CDR3 nucleotides read TGTGCCAGCAGCAGCCTAGCGGGAGGGCCTGTAGATACGCAGTATTTT. This gives the protein CASSSLAGGPVDTQYF.